These T cell receptor beta chains were read from a single sample in a study of blood T cell repertoires in COVID-19. Repertoires were generated with immunoSEQ multiplex PCR, while TCRdb's copy carries only in-frame clones and drops some. The sample includes some 41,000 clones, around 82% of them seen just once. The specimen sequenced was peripheral blood. The receptor source for this set is a woman in her seventies with acute or convalescent COVID-19. CDR3s include the opening cysteine and the closing phenylalanine or tryptophan. Fields, in order: J gene, D gene, clone size, V gene, CDR3 protein, CDR3 DNA. A D gene is named only where the DNA matches it firmly. Some rows have no size entry. The others give once, few or many, or a class for an expanded clone.

TRBJ2-7 | TRBD2 | . | TRBV7-6 | CASSLYRGGVEQYF | TGTGCCAGCAGCTTATATCGCGGGGGAGTAGAGCAGTACTTC
TRBJ2-6 | . | . | TRBV5-1 | CASSLSILSGANVLTF | TGCGCCAGCAGCTTATCTATCCTCTCTGGGGCCAACGTCCTGACTTTC
TRBJ1-3 | TRBD1 | . | TRBV27 | CASSATGTMISWNTIYF | TGTGCCAGCAGTGCGACAGGGACAATGATAAGCTGGAACACCATATATTTT
TRBJ2-7 | TRBD1 | . | TRBV2 | CASISGTDSSYEQYF | TGTGCCAGCATTTCCGGGACAGACAGCTCCTACGAGCAGTACTTC
TRBJ2-7 | TRBD1 | few | TRBV7-6 | CASSPRDRFPYEQYF | TGTGCCAGCAGCCCCCGGGACAGGTTCCCCTACGAGCAGTACTTC
TRBJ2-6 | TRBD2 | . | TRBV30 | CAWTPWTSGAPAGANVLTF | TGTGCCTGGACCCCTTGGACTAGCGGAGCTCCAGCTGGGGCCAACGTCCTGACTTTC
TRBJ2-5 | TRBD2 | . | TRBV3-1/TRBV3-2 | CASSQDPSGGQETQYF | TGTGCCAGCAGCCAAGATCCTAGCGGGGGACAAGAGACCCAGTACTTC
TRBJ2-6 | . | . | TRBV7-3 | CASSPGTPSSGANVLTF | TGTGCCAGCAGCCCCGGGACTCCTAGCTCTGGGGCCAACGTCCTGACTTTC
TRBJ2-2 | . | . | TRBV9 | CASSVHPQRAANTGELFF | TGTGCCAGCAGCGTACACCCACAGAGGGCGGCGAACACCGGGGAGCTGTTTTTT
TRBJ1-1 | . | once | TRBV28 | CASSSGFTEAFF | TGTGCCAGCAGCTCCGGGTTTACTGAAGCTTTCTTT
TRBJ2-2 | . | . | TRBV5-1 | CASSLQSPTGELFF | TGCGCCAGCAGCTTGCAGTCTCCGACCGGGGAGCTGTTTTTT
TRBJ2-3 | . | . | TRBV28 | CASSLPSTDTQYF | TGTGCCAGCAGTTTACCAAGCACAGATACGCAGTATTTT
TRBJ2-2 | TRBD2 | once | TRBV24-1 | CATSDRRTSLDTGELFF | TGTGCCACCAGTGATCGCCGGACTAGCTTGGACACCGGGGAGCTGTTTTTT
TRBJ2-7 | TRBD1 | once | TRBV7-8 | CASSRSRDRPYEQYF | TGTGCCAGCAGCCGAAGCCGGGACAGGCCCTACGAGCAGTACTTC
TRBJ1-1 | . | . | TRBV5-1 | CASSFEGNTEAFF | TGCGCCAGCAGCTTTGAGGGCAACACTGAAGCTTTCTTT
TRBJ2-1 | . | . | TRBV2 | CASNYRMSYNEQFF | TGTGCCAGCAATTACAGGATGTCCTACAATGAGCAGTTCTTC
TRBJ2-5 | TRBD2 | . | TRBV3-1/TRBV3-2 | CASSPTSGSETQYF | TGTGCCAGCAGCCCCACTAGCGGGAGTGAGACCCAGTACTTC
TRBJ2-1 | . | few | TRBV7-3 | CASSFSGNEQFF | TGTGCCAGCAGCTTCAGCGGTAATGAGCAGTTCTTC
TRBJ1-1 | . | . | TRBV11-2 | CASSPGADSFF | TGTGCCAGCAGCCCTGGGGCAGACTCTTTCTTT
TRBJ2-1 | . | . | TRBV15 | CATSGGRVEAYNEQFF | TGTGCCACCAGCGGCGGTCGGGTAGAAGCCTACAATGAGCAGTTCTTC
TRBJ1-5 | . | few | TRBV7-2 | CASSLVKHSNQPQHF | TGTGCCAGCAGCTTAGTGAAACACAGCAATCAGCCCCAGCATTTT
TRBJ2-4 | TRBD1 | . | TRBV5-1 | CASSEGQGRYF | TGCGCCAGCAGCGAAGGACAGGGTCGGTACTTC
TRBJ2-3 | TRBD2 | few | TRBV5-4 | CASKPGGRRLDTQYF | TGTGCCAGCAAGCCAGGCGGGAGGAGGTTGGATACGCAGTATTTT
TRBJ1-5 | . | . | TRBV2 | CASRETGNSGQPQHF | TGTGCCAGCAGAGAGACAGGTAACTCGGGTCAGCCCCAGCATTTT
TRBJ1-1 | TRBD1 | . | TRBV7-2 | CASSTGTGNTEAFF | TGTGCCAGCAGCACTGGGACAGGGAATACTGAAGCTTTCTTT
TRBJ2-4 | . | . | TRBV9 | CASSVDVSKSVQYF | TGTGCCAGCAGCGTAGACGTCTCGAAATCGGTTCAGTACTTC
TRBJ2-7 | TRBD1 | . | TRBV5-1 | CASSEGQVSSYEQYF | TGCGCCAGCAGTGAGGGACAGGTAAGCTCCTACGAGCAGTACTTC
TRBJ2-3 | TRBD2 | once | TRBV11-2 | CASSSSGRITDTQYF | TGTGCCAGCAGCAGTAGCGGGAGGATCACAGATACGCAGTATTTT
TRBJ2-2 | TRBD2 | . | TRBV7-2 | CASRPAGTTNAGELFF | TGTGCCAGCAGACCAGCAGGGACTACGAACGCCGGGGAGCTGTTTTTT
TRBJ2-7 | TRBD2 | . | TRBV28 | CASSLVGAVGTTYEQYF | TGTGCCAGCAGTTTAGTCGGAGCAGTCGGGACTACCTACGAGCAGTACTTC
TRBJ2-2 | . | . | TRBV7-9 | CASSLARNTGELFF | TGTGCCAGCAGCTTAGCCAGAAACACCGGGGAGCTGTTTTTT
TRBJ2-5 | . | . | TRBV19 | CASSIDWGAGRQGQYF | TGTGCCAGTAGTATAGATTGGGGGGCAGGCCGACAGGGACAGTACTTC
TRBJ2-6 | TRBD1 | . | TRBV5-1 | CASSLVTGGAGANVLTF | TGCGCCAGCAGCTTGGTCACAGGGGGTGCTGGGGCCAACGTCCTGACTTTC
TRBJ2-4 | . | . | TRBV20-1 | CSARTAAIQYF | TGCAGTGCTAGAACAGCGGCCATTCAGTACTTC
TRBJ2-1 | TRBD2 | . | TRBV6-2/TRBV6-3 | CASSYVLAGPRGSDEQFF | TGTGCCAGCAGTTACGTGCTAGCGGGTCCCAGAGGGAGCGATGAGCAGTTCTTC
TRBJ1-1 | TRBD1 | . | TRBV6-6 | CASSPGTVIGLNTEAFF | TGTGCCAGCAGTCCGGGGACAGTTATAGGGCTGAACACTGAAGCTTTCTTT
TRBJ1-2 | TRBD1 | . | TRBV19 | CASSLRQGPYGYTF | TGTGCCAGTAGTCTGAGACAGGGACCCTATGGCTACACCTTC
TRBJ1-3 | . | . | TRBV9 | CASSVDDSRRNTIYF | TGTGCCAGCAGCGTAGATGACAGCAGGAGAAACACCATATATTTT
TRBJ2-4 | TRBD1 | . | TRBV5-4 | CASSPGTAAAKNIQYF | TGTGCCAGCAGCCCGGGGACAGCCGCAGCCAAAAACATTCAGTACTTC